What follows is one T cell receptor beta chain and its context. These data belong to a study of cytomegalovirus exposure and HLA in healthy donors. The PCR used 60 Vbeta and 13 Jbeta primers. Assay: immunoSEQ multiplex PCR; the TCRdb copy retains only in-frame clones and omits some. The profile covers over 90,000 clones, with around 79% appearing a single time and roughly 15% taken by the ten largest. Sequenced sample: PBMCs. The sequence was collected from a woman aged 65 to 85 in good health and CMV-seropositive.

The CDR3 DNA follows: TGTGCCAGCAGCCATACAGAAGCTAACTATGGCTACACCTTC. Amino acids: CASSHTEANYGYTF. The chain combines TRBV7-9 with TRBJ1-2; D gene ambiguous. Germline V gene lookup returns CDR1 SEHNR and CDR2 FQNEAQ (reference sequence). V gave up 5 bases and J gave up 0 bases, with 10 bases separating them. The CDR3 is made up of 14 amino acids.